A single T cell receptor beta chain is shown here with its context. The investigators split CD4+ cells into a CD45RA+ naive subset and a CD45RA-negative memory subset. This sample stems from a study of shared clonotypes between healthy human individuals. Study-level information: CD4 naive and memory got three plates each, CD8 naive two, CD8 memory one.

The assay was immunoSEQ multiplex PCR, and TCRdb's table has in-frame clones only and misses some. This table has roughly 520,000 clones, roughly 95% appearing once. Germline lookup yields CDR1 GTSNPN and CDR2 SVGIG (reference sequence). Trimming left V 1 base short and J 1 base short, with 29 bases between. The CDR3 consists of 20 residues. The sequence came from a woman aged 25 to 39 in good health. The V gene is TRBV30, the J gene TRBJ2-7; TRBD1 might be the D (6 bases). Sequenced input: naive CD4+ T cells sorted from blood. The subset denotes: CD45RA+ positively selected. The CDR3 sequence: CAWSARAGTRRGVGSYEQYF. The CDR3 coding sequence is TGTGCCTGGAGTGCCCGGGCCGGGACACGGCGTGGCGTAGGGTCCTACGAGCAGTACTTC.